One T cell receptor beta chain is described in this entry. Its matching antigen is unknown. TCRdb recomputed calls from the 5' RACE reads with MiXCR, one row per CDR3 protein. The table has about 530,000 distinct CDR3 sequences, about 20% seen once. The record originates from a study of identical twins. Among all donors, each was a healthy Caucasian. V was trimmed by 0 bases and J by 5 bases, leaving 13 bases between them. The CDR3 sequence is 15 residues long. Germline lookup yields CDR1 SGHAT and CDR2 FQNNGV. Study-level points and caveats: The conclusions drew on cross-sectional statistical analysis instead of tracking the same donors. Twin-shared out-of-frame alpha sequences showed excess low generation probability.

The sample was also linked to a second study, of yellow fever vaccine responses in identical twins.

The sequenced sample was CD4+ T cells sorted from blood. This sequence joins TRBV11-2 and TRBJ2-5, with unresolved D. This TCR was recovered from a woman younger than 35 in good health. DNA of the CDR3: TGTGCCAGCAGCTTAGAGCGTGGATCTTTGGAGACCCAGTACTTC. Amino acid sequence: CASSLERGSLETQYF. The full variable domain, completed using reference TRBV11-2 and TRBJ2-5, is EAGVAQSPRYKIIEKRQSVAFWCNPISGHATLYWYQQILGQGPKLLIQFQNNGVVDDSQLPKDRFSAERLKGVDSTLKIQPAKLEDSAVYLCASSLERGSLETQYFGPGTRLLVL.